These 10 T cell receptor beta chains share one sample of origin, sequenced in a study of blood T cell repertoires in COVID-19. The table came from immunoSEQ multiplex PCR; TCRdb's copy has only in-frame clones and leaves some out. The sample holds approximately 220,000 clones, around 87% seen once. The specimen sequenced was peripheral blood. The receptors were sampled from a man aged 60 to 69 with acute or convalescent COVID-19.

V and J are TRBV3-1 (or the pseudogene TRBV3-2) and TRBJ2-1; 8 nucleotides align to TRBD2. Trimming cost V 4 bases and J 10 bases; bases outside gene matches: 9. This CDR3 contains 14 residues. Germline CDR1 LGHDT, CDR2 YNNKEL (reference sequence). The chain's CDR3 is CASSPDGGAREQFF. CDR3 coding DNA: TGTGCCAGCAGCCCAGACGGGGGGGCAAGGGAGCAGTTCTTC.

This clone was counted many times. The V call is TRBV3-1 (or the pseudogene TRBV3-2), the J call TRBJ2-2, with D hard to call. Between the trimmed V and J ends, which lost 1 base and 0 bases, there was a span of 9 bases. Germline V lookup: CDR1 LGHDT, CDR2 YNNKEL (reference sequence). The CDR3 runs 16 residues. CDR3 sequence (DNA): TGTGCCAGCAGCCAAGTGTGGAGTACGAACACCGGGGAGCTGTTTTTT. Protein: CASSQVWSTNTGELFF.

In this sample, this clone turned up a few times. This chain joins TRBV28 and TRBJ2-1, with D possibly TRBD1 on 6 matching bases. Germline V gives CDR1 MDHEN, CDR2 SYDVKM. The CDR3 consists of 19 residues. Trimming left V 1 base short and J 1 base short, with 20 bases between. The CDR3 sequence is CASSLYWGHGSGSYNEQFF. The CDR3 bases are TGTGCCAGCAGTTTATACTGGGGGCACGGTTCAGGATCCTACAATGAGCAGTTCTTC.

Here the CDR3 reads CASSKGQGWSNQPQHF. The DNA of the CDR3 is TGTGCCAGTAGTAAGGGACAGGGATGGAGCAATCAGCCCCAGCATTTT. The chain uses TRBV19 and TRBJ1-5, with 9 bases that match TRBD1. The CDR3 has 16 residues. CDR1 is LNHDA and CDR2 is SQIVND in the germline V gene (reference sequence). The ends lost 4 bases at V and 1 base at J; junction bases unmatched: 5.

This chain connects TRBV5-1 to TRBJ2-7; 7 bases are a match to TRBD2. Germline V lookup: CDR1 SGHRS, CDR2 YFSETQ. The CDR3 extends over 18 amino acids. The J segment lost 1 base and the V segment lost 0 bases, leaving 13 bases of the junction unmatched. Here the CDR3 DNA reads TGCGCCAGCAGCTTGGCGGGGTGGGCCTCGGGGGGTTCCTACGAGCAGTACTTC. Amino acid sequence: CASSLAGWASGGSYEQYF. Full variable domain (missing parts from reference TRBV5-1 and TRBJ2-7): KAGVTQTPRYLIKTRGQQVTLSCSPISGHRSVSWYQQTPGQGLQFLFEYFSETQRNKGNFPGRFSGRQFSNSRSEMNVSTLELGDSALYLCASSLAGWASGGSYEQYFGPGTRLTVT.

This chain uses TRBV6-5 with TRBJ1-2; possibly TRBD1 for D (6 bases). V was shortened by 2 bases and J by 7 bases, with 8 bases between the two germline ends. This CDR3 spans 12 amino acids. Germline CDR1 and CDR2: MNHEY and SVGAGI. CDR3 coding DNA: TGTGCCAGCAGTTACGGACAGTCTGGCTACACCTTC. The encoded protein is CASSYGQSGYTF.

The rearrangement links TRBV5-1 to TRBJ2-7, with 12 bases that match TRBD1. Looked up from germline, CDR1 is SGHRS and CDR2 is YFSETQ. V lost 4 bases, J lost 3 bases, and 2 bases stayed unmatched. The CDR3 loop spans 14 amino acids. The CDR3 DNA sequence: TGCGCCAGCAGCGGGACAGGGGGCGGCTACGAGCAGTACTTC. Translated, it gives CASSGTGGGYEQYF. Complete variable domain (other parts from reference TRBV5-1 and TRBJ2-7): KAGVTQTPRYLIKTRGQQVTLSCSPISGHRSVSWYQQTPGQGLQFLFEYFSETQRNKGNFPGRFSGRQFSNSRSEMNVSTLELGDSALYLCASSGTGGGYEQYFGPGTRLTVT.

The V and J genes are TRBV7-3 and TRBJ2-2; possibly TRBD1 for D (7 bases). CDR1 is SGHTA and CDR2 is FQGTGA in the germline V gene. This CDR3 comprises 15 residues. V lost 2 bases and J 5 bases, leaving 12 bases between the germline ends. CDR3 protein: CASSLGGGGTGELFF. DNA of the CDR3: TGTGCCAGCAGCTTAGGAGGGGGCGGTACCGGGGAGCTGTTTTTT. The complete variable domain, with remaining parts taken from reference TRBV7-3 and TRBJ2-2, reads GAGVSQTPSNKVTEKGKYVELRCDPISGHTALYWYRQSLGQGPEFLIYFQGTGAADDSGLPNDRFFAVRPEGSVSTLKIQRTERGDSAVYLCASSLGGGGTGELFFGEGSRLTVL.

The chain joins TRBV3-1 (or the pseudogene TRBV3-2) to TRBJ2-1; D not resolved. The germline V and J ends were trimmed by 5 bases and 2 bases, with 16 bases remaining between them. The CDR3 sequence is 16 residues long. Looked up from germline, CDR1 is LGHDT and CDR2 is YNNKEL (reference sequence). CDR3 in DNA: TGTGCCAGCAGCGCTGGCTCGCGGAGCCCCTACAATGAGCAGTTCTTC. It specifies CASSAGSRSPYNEQFF.

The V call is TRBV3-1 (or the pseudogene TRBV3-2), the J call TRBJ1-1; D is possibly TRBD1 (6 bases). Trimming took 1 base from V and 13 from J, leaving 19 bases between them. Germline lookup yields CDR1 LGHDT and CDR2 YNNKEL (reference sequence). The CDR3 contains 14 residues. CDR3 amino acids: CASSQVQGRGDIFF. In DNA form, the CDR3 reads TGTGCCAGCAGCCAAGTTCAGGGCAGAGGGGACATTTTCTTT.